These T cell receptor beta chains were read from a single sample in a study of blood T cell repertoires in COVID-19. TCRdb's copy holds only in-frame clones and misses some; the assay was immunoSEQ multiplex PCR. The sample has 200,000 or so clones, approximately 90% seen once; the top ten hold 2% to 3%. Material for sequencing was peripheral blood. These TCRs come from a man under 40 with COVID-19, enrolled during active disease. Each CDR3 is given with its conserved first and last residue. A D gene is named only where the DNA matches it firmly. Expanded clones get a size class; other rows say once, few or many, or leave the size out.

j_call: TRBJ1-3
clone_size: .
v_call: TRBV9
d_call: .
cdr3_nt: TGTGCCAGCAGCGTCATGACATGGTCGGACACCATATATTTT
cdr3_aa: CASSVMTWSDTIYF

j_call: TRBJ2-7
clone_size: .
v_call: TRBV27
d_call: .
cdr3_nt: TGTGCCAGCAGTTTATCGATCCGGACAAAATCCTACGAGCAGTACTTC
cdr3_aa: CASSLSIRTKSYEQYF

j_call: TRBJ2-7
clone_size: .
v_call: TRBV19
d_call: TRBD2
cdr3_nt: TGTGCCAGTAGTATGGGACTAGCGGGCTCCTACGAGCAGTACTTC
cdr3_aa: CASSMGLAGSYEQYF

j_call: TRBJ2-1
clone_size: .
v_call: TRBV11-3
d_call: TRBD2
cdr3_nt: TGTGCCAGCAGCTTGAGCGGGAGGGTCAATGAGCAGTTCTTC
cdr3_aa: CASSLSGRVNEQFF

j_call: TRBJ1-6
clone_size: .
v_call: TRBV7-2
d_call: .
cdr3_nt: TGTGCCAGCAGCTTAGAAGAGTTCCAGGGAATGTATAATTCACCCCTCCACTTT
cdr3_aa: CASSLEEFQGMYNSPLHF

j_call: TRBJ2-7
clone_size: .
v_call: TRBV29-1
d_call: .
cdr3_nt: TGCAGCGTTGAATCCCGCGGTAGCTCGGCGGCTCACGAGCAGTACTTC
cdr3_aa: CSVESRGSSAAHEQYF

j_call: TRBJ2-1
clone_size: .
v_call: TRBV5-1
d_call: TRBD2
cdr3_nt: TGCGCCAGCAGCCCTGGGACGGGGGGGAACAATGAGCAGTTCTTC
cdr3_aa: CASSPGTGGNNEQFF

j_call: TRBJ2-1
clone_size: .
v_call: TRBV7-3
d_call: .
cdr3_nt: TGTGCCAGCAGCTTACAGACTGGTGAGCAGTTCTTC
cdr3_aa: CASSLQTGEQFF

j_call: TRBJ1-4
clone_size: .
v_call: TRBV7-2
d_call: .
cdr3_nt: TGTGCCAGCAGCCCCCAGGGTATTGGTGAAAAACTGTTTTTT
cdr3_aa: CASSPQGIGEKLFF

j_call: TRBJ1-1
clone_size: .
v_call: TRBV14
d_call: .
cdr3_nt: TGTGCCAGCAGCCAGCTGACAGGCCCCACTGAAGCTTTCTTT
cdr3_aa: CASSQLTGPTEAFF

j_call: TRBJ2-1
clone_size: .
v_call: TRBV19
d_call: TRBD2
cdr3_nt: TGTGCCAGTAACCCAGTGAGCGGGAGGTACAATGAGCAGTTCTTC
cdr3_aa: CASNPVSGRYNEQFF

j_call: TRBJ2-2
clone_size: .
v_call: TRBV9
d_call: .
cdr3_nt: TGTGCCAGCAGCTACCGCAGGGTTTCGAACACCGGGGAGCTGTTTTTT
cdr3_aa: CASSYRRVSNTGELFF

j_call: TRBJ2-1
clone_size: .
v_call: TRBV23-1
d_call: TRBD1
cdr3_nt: TGCGCCAGCAGTCTCCTTAAGGGGGCCTACTACAATGAGCAGTTCTTC
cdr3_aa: CASSLLKGAYYNEQFF

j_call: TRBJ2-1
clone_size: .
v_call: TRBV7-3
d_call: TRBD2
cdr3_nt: TGTGCCAGCAGCTCCCCTAGCGGGAGGGCCCCCAATGAGCAGTTCTTC
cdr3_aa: CASSSPSGRAPNEQFF

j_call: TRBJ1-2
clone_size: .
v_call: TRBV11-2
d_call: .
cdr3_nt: TGTGCCAGCAGCTTAGGCAGGCAGAACTATGGCTACACCTTC
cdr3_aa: CASSLGRQNYGYTF

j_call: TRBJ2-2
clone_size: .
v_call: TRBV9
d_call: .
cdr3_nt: TGTGCCAGCAGCGTAGGCGGGGCGAACACCGGGGAGCTGTTTTTT
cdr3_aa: CASSVGGANTGELFF

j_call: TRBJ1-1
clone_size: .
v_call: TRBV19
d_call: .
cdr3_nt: TGTGCCAGTAGTTCCCAAGAGTACACTGAAGCTTTCTTT
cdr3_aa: CASSSQEYTEAFF

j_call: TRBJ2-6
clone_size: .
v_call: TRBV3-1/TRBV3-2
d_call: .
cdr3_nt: TGTGCCAGCAGCCAAGATGAAGAGAGGGTGAGCTCTGGGGCCAACGTCCTGACTTTC
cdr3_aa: CASSQDEERVSSGANVLTF

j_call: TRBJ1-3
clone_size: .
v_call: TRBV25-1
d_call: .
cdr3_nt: TGTGCCGCCCAGGGAACGAAGGTGGCTGGAAACACCATATATTTT
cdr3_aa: CAAQGTKVAGNTIYF

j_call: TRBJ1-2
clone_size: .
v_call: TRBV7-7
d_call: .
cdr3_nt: TGTGCCAGCAGCACCCGGAGGTTAGGCTACACCTTC
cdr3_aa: CASSTRRLGYTF

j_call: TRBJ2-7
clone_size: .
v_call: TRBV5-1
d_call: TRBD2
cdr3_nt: TGCGCCAGCAGCCCGACTAGCGGGAGTTTCTACGAGCAGTACTTC
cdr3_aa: CASSPTSGSFYEQYF

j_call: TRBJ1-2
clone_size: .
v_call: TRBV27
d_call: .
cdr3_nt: TGTGCCAGCAGCTCTCTGGGACAACCCTATGGCTACACCTTC
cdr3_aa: CASSSLGQPYGYTF

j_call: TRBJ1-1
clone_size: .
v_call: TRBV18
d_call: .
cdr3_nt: TGTGCCAGCTCACCATCAGGGGTTGCGACTGAAGCTTTCTTT
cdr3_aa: CASSPSGVATEAFF

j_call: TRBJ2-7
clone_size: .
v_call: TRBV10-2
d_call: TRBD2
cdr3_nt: TGCGCCAGCAGTGAGGCTAGCGGGATGAGGTCCTACGAGCAGTACTTC
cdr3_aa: CASSEASGMRSYEQYF

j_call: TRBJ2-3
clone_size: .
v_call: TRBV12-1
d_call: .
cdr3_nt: TGTGCCAGCAGCTTCCCGGGGACTAGCACAGATACGCAGTATTTT
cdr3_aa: CASSFPGTSTDTQYF

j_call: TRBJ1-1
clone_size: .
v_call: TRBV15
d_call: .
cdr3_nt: TGTGCCACCAGCAGAGAAATAGGGACAAGCACTGAAGCTTTCTTT
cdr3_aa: CATSREIGTSTEAFF

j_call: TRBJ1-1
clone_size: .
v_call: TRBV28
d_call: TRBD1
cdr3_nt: TGTGCCAGCAGCCGGGGGACAGGGGGCTGGAAGACTGAAGCTTTCTTT
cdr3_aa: CASSRGTGGWKTEAFF

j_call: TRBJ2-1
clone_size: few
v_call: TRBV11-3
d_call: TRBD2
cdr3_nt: TGTGCCAGCAGCTTGCGGACTAGCGGCAATGAGCAGTTCTTC
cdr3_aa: CASSLRTSGNEQFF

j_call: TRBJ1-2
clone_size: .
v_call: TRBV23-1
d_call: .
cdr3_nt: TGCGCCAGCAGTCAGCCCCACAGAAACTATGGCTACACCTTC
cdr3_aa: CASSQPHRNYGYTF

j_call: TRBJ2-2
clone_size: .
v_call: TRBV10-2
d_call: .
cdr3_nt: TGCGCCAGCAGTCCGTTTCAGGGGAACACCGGGGAGCTGTTTTTT
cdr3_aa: CASSPFQGNTGELFF

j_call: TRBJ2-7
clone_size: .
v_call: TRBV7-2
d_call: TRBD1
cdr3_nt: TGTGCCAGCAGCTTACTAGGCCAGGGGGTGGTAGAGCAGTACTTC
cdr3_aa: CASSLLGQGVVEQYF

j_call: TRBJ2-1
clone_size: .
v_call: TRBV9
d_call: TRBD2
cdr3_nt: TGTGCCAGCAGCCCCGAAGCGGGACCCTACAATGAGCAGTTCTTC
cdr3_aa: CASSPEAGPYNEQFF

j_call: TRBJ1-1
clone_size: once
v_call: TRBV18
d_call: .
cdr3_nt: TGTGCCAGCTCACCAAACCCAGGCACTGAAGCTTTCTTT
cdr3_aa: CASSPNPGTEAFF

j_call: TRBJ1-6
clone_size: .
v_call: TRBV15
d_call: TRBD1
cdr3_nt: TGTGCCACCAGCTCCAGGGGGCGGCAAGGGTCACCCCTCCACTTT
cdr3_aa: CATSSRGRQGSPLHF

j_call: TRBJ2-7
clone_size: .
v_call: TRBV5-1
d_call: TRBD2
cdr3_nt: TGCGCCAGCAGTTTCTCCCTAGCGGGAAGCAACGAGCAGTACTTC
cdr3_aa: CASSFSLAGSNEQYF

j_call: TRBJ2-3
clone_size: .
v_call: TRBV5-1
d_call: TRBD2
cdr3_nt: TGCGCCAGCAGCTTCTTAGCGGGGGGGCCAGATACGCAGTATTTT
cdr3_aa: CASSFLAGGPDTQYF

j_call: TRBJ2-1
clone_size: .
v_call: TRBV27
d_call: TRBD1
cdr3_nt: TGTGCCAGCAGTTACGCGACAGGGGAGTACTACAATGAGCAGTTCTTC
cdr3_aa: CASSYATGEYYNEQFF

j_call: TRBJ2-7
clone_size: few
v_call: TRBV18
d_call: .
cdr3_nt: TGTGCCAGCTCACCACGATCAGGGCTTGGCCCCTACGAGCAGTACTTC
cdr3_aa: CASSPRSGLGPYEQYF

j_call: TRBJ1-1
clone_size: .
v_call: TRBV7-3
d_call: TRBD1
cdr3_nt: TGTGCCAGCAGCTTATATGGTTCCCTTGGGGACAGCTCTGAAGCTTTCTTT
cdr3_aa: CASSLYGSLGDSSEAFF

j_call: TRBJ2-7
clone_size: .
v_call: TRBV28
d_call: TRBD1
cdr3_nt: TGTGCCAGCAGTCCAAGGGACAGGGGGTACGAGCAGTACTTC
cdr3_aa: CASSPRDRGYEQYF

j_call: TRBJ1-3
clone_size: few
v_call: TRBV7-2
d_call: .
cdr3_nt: TGTGCCAGCACCCCCCAAGAGGGCTCTGGAAACACCATATATTTT
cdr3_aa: CASTPQEGSGNTIYF

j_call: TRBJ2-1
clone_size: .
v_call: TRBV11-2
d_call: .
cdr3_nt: TGTGCCAGCAGCTTAGGTATGTGGCAGGGGCGGACAGACAATGAGCAGTTCTTC
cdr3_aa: CASSLGMWQGRTDNEQFF

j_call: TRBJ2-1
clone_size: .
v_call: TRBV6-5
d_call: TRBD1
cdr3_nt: TGTGCCAGCAGTTCCCAGGGACAGGGTACCTACAATGAGCAGTTCTTC
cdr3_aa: CASSSQGQGTYNEQFF

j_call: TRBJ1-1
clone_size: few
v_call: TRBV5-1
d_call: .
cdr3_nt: TGCGCCAGCAGCTTGGAAGGGGGGGCTTACGACACTGAAGCTTTCTTT
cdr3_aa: CASSLEGGAYDTEAFF

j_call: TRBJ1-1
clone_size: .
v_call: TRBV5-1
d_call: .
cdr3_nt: TGCGCCAGCAGCATGGGGCCCGGGGGCACTGAAGCTTTCTTT
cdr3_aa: CASSMGPGGTEAFF

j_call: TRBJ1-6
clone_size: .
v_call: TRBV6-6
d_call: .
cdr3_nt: TGTGCCAGCAGCCCGGCCCGGGATTTGAATTCACCCCTCCACTTT
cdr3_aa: CASSPARDLNSPLHF

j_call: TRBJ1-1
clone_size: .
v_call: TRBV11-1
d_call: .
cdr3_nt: TGTGCCAGCAGGGAAGACAGGTTGAACACTGAAGCTTTCTTT
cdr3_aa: CASREDRLNTEAFF

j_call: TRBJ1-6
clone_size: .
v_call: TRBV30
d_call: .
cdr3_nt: TGTGCCTGGACCCCCGGGAGCTCCTATAATTCACCCCTCCACTTT
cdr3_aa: CAWTPGSSYNSPLHF

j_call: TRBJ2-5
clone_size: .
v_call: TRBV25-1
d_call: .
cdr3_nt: TGTGCCAGCAGTGATTATGGGGGGAGGAAGACCCAGTACTTC
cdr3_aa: CASSDYGGRKTQYF

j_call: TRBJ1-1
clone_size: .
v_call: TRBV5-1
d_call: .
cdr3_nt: TGCGCCAGCAGCTTCACTGGGGGGGCTAACACTGAAGCTTTCTTT
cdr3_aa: CASSFTGGANTEAFF

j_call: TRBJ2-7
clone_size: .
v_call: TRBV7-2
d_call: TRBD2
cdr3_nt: TGTGCCAGCAGCATGGGACTAGCGGGGCCCTACGAGCAGTACTTC
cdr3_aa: CASSMGLAGPYEQYF

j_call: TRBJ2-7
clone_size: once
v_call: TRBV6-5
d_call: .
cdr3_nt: TGTGCCAGCAGTCCAACAGGGTACTCCTACGAGCAGTACTTC
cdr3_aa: CASSPTGYSYEQYF

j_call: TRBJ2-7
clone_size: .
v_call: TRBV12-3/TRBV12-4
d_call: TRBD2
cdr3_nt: TGTGCCAGCAGCCCGAACCCGGGAGGGCTCCAGTACTTC
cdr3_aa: CASSPNPGGLQYF

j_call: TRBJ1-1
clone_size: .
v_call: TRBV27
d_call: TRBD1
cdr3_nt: TGTGCCAGCAGTTCGCTGGGACAGGGGGCTGTTGAAGCTTTCTTT
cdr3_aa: CASSSLGQGAVEAFF

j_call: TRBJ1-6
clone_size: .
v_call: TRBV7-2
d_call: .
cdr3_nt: TGTGCCAGCAGCTTAGGCCAGACACTTAATAATTCACCCCTCCACTTT
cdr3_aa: CASSLGQTLNNSPLHF

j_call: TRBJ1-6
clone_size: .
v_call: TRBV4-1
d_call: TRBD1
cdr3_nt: TGCGCCAGCACCCTCACGGGACAGGCTAATTCACCCCTCCACTTT
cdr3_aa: CASTLTGQANSPLHF

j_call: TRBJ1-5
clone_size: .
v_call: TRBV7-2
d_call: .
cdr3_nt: TGTGCCAGCAGCTTAGGCAGGGGAGGGGTTCAGCCCCAGCATTTT
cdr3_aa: CASSLGRGGVQPQHF

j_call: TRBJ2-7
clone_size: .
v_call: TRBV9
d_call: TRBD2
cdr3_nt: TGTGCCAGCAGCGTAGGGGCGGGACTAGCGAATTCCTACGAGCAGTACTTC
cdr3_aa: CASSVGAGLANSYEQYF

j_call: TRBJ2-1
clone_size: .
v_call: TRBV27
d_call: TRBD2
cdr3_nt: TGTGCCAGCAGTTGGGTTAGCGGGGGGGCTAAAAATGAGCAGTTCTTC
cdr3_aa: CASSWVSGGAKNEQFF